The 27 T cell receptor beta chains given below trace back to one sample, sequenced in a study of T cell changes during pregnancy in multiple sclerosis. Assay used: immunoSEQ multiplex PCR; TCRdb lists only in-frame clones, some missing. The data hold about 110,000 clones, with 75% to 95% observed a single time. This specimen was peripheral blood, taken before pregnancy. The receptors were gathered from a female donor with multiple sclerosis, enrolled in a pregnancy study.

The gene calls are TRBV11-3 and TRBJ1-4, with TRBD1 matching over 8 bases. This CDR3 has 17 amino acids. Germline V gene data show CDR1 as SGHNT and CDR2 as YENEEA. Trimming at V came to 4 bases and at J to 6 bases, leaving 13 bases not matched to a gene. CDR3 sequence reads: CASSSLSGQGMHEKLFF. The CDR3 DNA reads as TGTGCCAGCAGCTCCCTTTCCGGACAGGGAATGCATGAAAAACTGTTTTTT.

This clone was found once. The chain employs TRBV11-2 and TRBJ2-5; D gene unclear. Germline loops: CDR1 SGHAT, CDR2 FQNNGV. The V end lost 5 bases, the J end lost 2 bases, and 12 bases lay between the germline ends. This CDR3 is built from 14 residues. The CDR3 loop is CASSPIREQETQYF. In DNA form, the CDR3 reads TGTGCCAGCAGCCCAATACGAGAGCAAGAGACCCAGTACTTC.

The CDR3 region has the DNA TGTGCCAGCAGTGAAGAACTAGCGGGATCTGAGCAGTTCTTC. This gives the protein CASSEELAGSEQFF. The V and J genes are TRBV2 and TRBJ2-1; 10 positions match TRBD2. The germline V gene has CDR1 SNHLY and CDR2 FYNNEI. V shed 1 base and J 9 bases; nucleotides not matched to a gene: 3. This CDR3 spans 14 amino acids.

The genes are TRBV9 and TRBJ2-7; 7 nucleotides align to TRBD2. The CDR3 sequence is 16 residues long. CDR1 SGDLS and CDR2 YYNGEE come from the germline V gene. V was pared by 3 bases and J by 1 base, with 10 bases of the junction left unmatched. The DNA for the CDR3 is TGTGCCAGCAGCGCGGGGGAGCTAGCGGATTCCTACGAGCAGTACTTC. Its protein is CASSAGELADSYEQYF.

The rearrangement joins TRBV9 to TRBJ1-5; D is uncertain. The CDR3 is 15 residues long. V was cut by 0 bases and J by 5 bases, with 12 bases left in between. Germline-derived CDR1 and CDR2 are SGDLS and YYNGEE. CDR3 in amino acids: CASSVDSSPDQPQHF. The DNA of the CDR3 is TGTGCCAGCAGCGTAGATTCCTCCCCCGATCAGCCCCAGCATTTT.

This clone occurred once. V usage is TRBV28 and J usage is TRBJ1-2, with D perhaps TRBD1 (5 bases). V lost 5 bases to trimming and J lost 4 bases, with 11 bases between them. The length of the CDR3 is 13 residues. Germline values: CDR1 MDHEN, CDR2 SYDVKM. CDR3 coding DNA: TGTGCCAGCAGTCTCGACAGAGTCTATGGCTACACCTTC. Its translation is CASSLDRVYGYTF.

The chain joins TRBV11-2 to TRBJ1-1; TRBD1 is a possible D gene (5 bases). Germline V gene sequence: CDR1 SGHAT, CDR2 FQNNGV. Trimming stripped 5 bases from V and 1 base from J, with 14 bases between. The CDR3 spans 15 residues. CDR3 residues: CASSPQGMGNTEAFF. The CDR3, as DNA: TGTGCCAGCAGCCCCCAGGGTATGGGGAACACTGAAGCTTTCTTT.

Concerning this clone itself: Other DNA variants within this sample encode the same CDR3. CDR3 DNA: TGTGCCAGCTCACCGCTAGGCACTGAAGCTTTCTTT. It is translated as CASSPLGTEAFF. This chain uses TRBV18 with TRBJ1-1, with no clear D. Between the trimmed V and J ends, which lost 3 bases and 4 bases, there was a span of 6 bases. Germline CDR1 is KGHSH and CDR2 is LQKENI. The CDR3 spans 12 residues. The entire variable domain, with the rest obtained from reference TRBV18 and TRBJ1-1, is as follows: NAGVMQNPRHLVRRRGQEARLRCSPMKGHSHVYWYRQLPEEGLKFMVYLQKENIIDESGMPKERFSAEFPKEGPSILRIQQVVRGDSAAYFCASSPLGTEAFFGQGTRLTVV.

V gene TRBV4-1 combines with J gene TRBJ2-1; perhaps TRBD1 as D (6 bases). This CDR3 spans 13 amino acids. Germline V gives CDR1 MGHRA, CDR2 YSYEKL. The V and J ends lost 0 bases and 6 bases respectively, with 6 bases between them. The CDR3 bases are TGCGCCAGCAGCCAAGAGGGGGCCAATGAGCAGTTCTTC. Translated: CASSQEGANEQFF.

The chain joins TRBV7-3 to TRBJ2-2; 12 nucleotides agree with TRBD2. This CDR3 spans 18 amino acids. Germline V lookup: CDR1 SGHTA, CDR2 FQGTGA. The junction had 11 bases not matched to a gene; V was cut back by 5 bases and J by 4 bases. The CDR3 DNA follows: TGTGCCAGCAGCCTTAATCCACTAGCGGGGGGTCGCACCGGGGAGCTGTTTTTT. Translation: CASSLNPLAGGRTGELFF.

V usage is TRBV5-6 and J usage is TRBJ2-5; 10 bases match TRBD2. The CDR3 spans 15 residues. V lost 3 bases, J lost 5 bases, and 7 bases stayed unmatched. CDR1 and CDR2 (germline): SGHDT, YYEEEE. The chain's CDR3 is CASSSLAGGSETQYF. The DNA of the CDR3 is TGTGCCAGCAGCTCATTAGCGGGGGGATCGGAGACCCAGTACTTC.

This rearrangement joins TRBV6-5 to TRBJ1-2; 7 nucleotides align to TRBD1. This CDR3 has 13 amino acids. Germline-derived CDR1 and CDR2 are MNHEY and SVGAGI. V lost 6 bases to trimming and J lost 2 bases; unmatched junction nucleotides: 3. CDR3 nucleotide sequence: TGTGCCAGCAGCGGGACAGAGAACTATGGCTACACCTTC. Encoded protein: CASSGTENYGYTF.

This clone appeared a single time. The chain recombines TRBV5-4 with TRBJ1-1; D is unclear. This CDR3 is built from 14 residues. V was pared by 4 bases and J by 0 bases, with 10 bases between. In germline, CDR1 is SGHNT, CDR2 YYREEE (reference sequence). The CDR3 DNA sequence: TGTGCCAGCAGCCGGCGCGGGTTGAACACTGAAGCTTTCTTT. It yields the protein CASSRRGLNTEAFF.

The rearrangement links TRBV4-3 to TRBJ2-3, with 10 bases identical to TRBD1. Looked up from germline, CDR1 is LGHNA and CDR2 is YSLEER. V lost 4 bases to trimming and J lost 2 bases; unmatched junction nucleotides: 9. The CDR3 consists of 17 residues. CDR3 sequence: CASSRLSDRGLTDTQYF. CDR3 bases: TGCGCCAGCAGCCGTCTAAGTGACAGGGGGCTCACAGATACGCAGTATTTT.

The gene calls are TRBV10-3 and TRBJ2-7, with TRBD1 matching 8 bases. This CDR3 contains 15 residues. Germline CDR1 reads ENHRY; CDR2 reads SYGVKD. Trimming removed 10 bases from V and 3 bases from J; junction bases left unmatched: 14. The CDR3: CATRAQGAVYYEQYF. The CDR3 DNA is TGTGCCACGAGGGCCCAGGGGGCAGTCTACTACGAGCAGTACTTC.

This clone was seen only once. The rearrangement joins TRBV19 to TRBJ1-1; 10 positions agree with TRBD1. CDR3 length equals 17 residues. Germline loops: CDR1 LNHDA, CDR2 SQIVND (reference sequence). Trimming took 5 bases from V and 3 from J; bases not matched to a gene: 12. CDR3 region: CASSPPRQGARYTEAFF. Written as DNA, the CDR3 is TGTGCCAGTAGTCCACCCCGACAGGGGGCCCGGTACACTGAAGCTTTCTTT.

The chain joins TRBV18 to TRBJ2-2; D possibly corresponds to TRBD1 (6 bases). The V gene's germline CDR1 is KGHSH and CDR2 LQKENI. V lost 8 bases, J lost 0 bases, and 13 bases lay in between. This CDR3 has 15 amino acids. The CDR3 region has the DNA TGTGCCAGCGCGCTCGGGACACCGAACACCGGGGAGCTGTTTTTT. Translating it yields CASALGTPNTGELFF.

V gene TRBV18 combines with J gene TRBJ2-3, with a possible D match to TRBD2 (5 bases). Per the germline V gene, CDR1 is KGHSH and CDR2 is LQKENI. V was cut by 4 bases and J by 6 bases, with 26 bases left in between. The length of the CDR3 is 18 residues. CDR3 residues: CASSLLVAGLGSKDTQYF. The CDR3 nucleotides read TGTGCCAGCTCACTTTTAGTCGCCGGACTTGGCTCGAAGGATACGCAGTATTTT.

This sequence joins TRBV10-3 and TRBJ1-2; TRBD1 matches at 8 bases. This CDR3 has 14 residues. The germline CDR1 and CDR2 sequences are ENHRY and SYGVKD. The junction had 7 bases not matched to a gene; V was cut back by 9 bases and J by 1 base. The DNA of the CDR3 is TGTGCCATTCAATCGGGACAGGTTAACTATGGCTACACCTTC. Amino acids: CAIQSGQVNYGYTF.

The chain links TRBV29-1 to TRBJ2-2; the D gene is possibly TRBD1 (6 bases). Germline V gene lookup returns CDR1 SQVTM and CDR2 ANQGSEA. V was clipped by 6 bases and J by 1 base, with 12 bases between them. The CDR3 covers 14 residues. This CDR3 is CSVAEQGNTGELFF. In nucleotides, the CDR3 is TGCAGCGTGGCTGAACAGGGGAACACCGGGGAGCTGTTTTTT.

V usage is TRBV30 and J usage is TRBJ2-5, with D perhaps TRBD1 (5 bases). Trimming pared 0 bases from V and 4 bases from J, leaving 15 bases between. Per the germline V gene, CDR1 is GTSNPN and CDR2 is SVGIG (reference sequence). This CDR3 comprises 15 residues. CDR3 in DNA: TGTGCCTGGAGTGTACGAGCAGGGTACCGAGAGACCCAGTACTTC. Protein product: CAWSVRAGYRETQYF.

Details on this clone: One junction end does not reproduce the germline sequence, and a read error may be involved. Here the CDR3 reads CASSQELQGAKTIQYF. The DNA for the CDR3 is TGCGCCAGCAGCCAAGAATTGCAGGGTGCGAAAACCATTCAGTACTTC. V gene TRBV4-3 combines with J gene TRBJ2-4, with D maybe TRBD1 (5 bases). Germline lookup yields CDR1 LGHNA and CDR2 YSLEER. This CDR3 has 16 amino acids.

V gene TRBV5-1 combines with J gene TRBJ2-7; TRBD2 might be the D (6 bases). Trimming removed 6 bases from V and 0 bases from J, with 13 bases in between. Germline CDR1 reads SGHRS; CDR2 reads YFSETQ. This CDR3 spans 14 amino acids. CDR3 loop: CASNRRGSSYEQYF. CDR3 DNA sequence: TGCGCCAGCAACCGACGGGGGAGCTCCTACGAGCAGTACTTC.

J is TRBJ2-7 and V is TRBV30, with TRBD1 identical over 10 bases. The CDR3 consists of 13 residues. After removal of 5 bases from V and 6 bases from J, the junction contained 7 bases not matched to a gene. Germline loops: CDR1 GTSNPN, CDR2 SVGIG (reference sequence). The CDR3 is CAWAPWTGGEQYF. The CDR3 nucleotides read TGTGCCTGGGCCCCCTGGACAGGGGGCGAGCAGTACTTC.

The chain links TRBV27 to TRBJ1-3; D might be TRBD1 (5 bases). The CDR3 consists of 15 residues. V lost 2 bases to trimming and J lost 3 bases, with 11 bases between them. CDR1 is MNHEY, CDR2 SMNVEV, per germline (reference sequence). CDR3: CASSLRAGNGNTIYF. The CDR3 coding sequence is TGTGCCAGCAGTTTAAGGGCAGGGAATGGAAACACCATATATTTT.

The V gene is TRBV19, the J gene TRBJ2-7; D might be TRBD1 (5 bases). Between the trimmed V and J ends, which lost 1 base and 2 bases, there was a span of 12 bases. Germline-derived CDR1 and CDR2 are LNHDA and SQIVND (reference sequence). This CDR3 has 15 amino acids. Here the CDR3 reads CASSIGGSLAYEQYF. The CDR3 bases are TGTGCCAGTAGTATAGGGGGCTCTCTGGCCTACGAGCAGTACTTC.

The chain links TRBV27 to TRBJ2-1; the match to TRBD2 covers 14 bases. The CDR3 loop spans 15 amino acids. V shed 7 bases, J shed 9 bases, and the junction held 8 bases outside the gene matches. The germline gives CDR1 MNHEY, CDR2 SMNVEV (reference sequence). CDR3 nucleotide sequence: TGTGCCAGCACTCCGGGACTAGCGGGAGAGGGTGAGCAGTTCTTC. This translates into CASTPGLAGEGEQFF.